These 2 T cell receptor beta chains originate from one sample sequenced in a study of cytotoxic CD8 clonotypes in ibrutinib-treated CLL. The method was immunoSEQ multiplex PCR; TCRdb's version includes in-frame clones alone and lacks a portion of them. The table has some 290,000 clones, around four fifths seen once. This specimen consisted of PBMCs, obtained before ibrutinib treatment. The receptors were gathered from a human donor with chronic lymphocytic leukemia.

The table lists this clone with a count of one. V usage is TRBV30 and J usage is TRBJ1-2, with TRBD1 identical over 9 bases. V lost 2 bases and J lost 7; bases outside the gene matches: 11. The germline gives CDR1 GTSNPN, CDR2 SVGIG (reference sequence). The CDR3 spans 15 residues. CDR3 coding DNA: TGTGCCTGGAGTCGCCCGGGACAGGGTTCTTTTGGCTACACCTTC. Its protein is CAWSRPGQGSFGYTF.

This clone was found a few times. This chain joins TRBV25-1 and TRBJ2-7, with D hard to call. Trimming left V 5 bases short and J 5 bases short, with 4 bases between. The germline V gene encodes CDR1 MGHDK and CDR2 SYGVNS. The CDR3 runs 10 residues. CDR3 loop: CASSWDEQYF. For the CDR3, the DNA is TGTGCCAGCAGTTGGGACGAGCAGTACTTC.